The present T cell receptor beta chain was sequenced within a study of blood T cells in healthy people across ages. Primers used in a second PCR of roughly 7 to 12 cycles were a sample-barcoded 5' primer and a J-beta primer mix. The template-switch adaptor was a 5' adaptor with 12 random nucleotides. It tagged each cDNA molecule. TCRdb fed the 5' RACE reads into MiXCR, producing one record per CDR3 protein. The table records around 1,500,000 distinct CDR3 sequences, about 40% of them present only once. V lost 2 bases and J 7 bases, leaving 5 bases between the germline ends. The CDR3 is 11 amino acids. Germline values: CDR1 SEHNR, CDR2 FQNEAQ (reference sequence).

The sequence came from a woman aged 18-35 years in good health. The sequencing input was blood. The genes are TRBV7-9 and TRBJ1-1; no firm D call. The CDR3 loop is CASSLIGEAFF. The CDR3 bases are TGTGCCAGCAGCTTAATCGGTGAAGCTTTCTTT.